One sample yielded the 22 T cell receptor beta chains listed below, sequenced in a study of blood T cell repertoires in COVID-19. TCRdb's copy holds only in-frame clones and misses some; the assay was immunoSEQ multiplex PCR. Here the sample spans about 160,000 clones, around 80% being singletons. Sequencing was carried out using peripheral blood. These receptors all come from an elderly woman with acute or convalescent COVID-19.

The V and J genes are TRBV2 and TRBJ1-1, with D possibly matching TRBD1 (5 bases). V dropped 9 bases and J dropped 2 bases, with 13 bases sitting between them. Germline CDR1 and CDR2: SNHLY and FYNNEI. The CDR3 runs 13 residues. The CDR3, as DNA: TGTGCCAGTGCAAAAGACAGAAACACTGAAGCTTTCTTT. Translating gives CASAKDRNTEAFF.

The chain is built from TRBV5-1 and TRBJ1-2, with D possibly being TRBD1 (6 bases). The CDR3 is 15 residues long. V lost 0 bases to trimming and J lost 7 bases, with 16 bases between them. CDR1 is SGHRS and CDR2 is YFSETQ in the germline V gene. Here the CDR3 DNA reads TGCGCCAGCAGCTTGGAATATCGGGGGGCGGGTGGCTACACCTTC. Its protein is CASSLEYRGAGGYTF.

The chain combines TRBV5-4 with TRBJ2-1, with TRBD2 matching 10 bases. Per germline, CDR1 SGHNT and CDR2 YYREEE (reference sequence). This CDR3 has 15 residues. V trimming: 1 base; J trimming: 5 bases; junction bases outside the gene matches: 3. CDR3 amino acids: CASSLQAGGHNEQFF. CDR3 DNA sequence: TGTGCCAGCAGCTTGCAAGCGGGAGGGCACAATGAGCAGTTCTTC.

The chain uses TRBV5-6 and TRBJ2-7; the match to TRBD1 covers 8 bases. Germline CDR1 reads SGHDT; CDR2 reads YYEEEE. The CDR3 is 12 residues long. J was trimmed by 5 bases and V by 5 bases; bases with no gene match: 3. The CDR3 region is CASSRTGNEQYF. The CDR3 region has the DNA TGTGCCAGCAGTCGGACAGGGAACGAGCAGTACTTC.

This chain uses TRBV5-1 with TRBJ2-2; possible D gene TRBD2, 7 bases. Germline CDR1 reads SGHRS; CDR2 reads YFSETQ. The CDR3 has 15 amino acids. The V end was cut by 4 bases, the J end by 4 bases, with 14 bases between. The CDR3 sequence is CASSPGGRGTGELFF. CDR3 nucleotides: TGCGCCAGCAGCCCCGGGGGGCGAGGCACCGGGGAGCTGTTTTTT.

The V call is TRBV7-9, the J call TRBJ2-2, with 9 bases aligning to TRBD1. The V and J ends lost 5 bases and 6 bases, in that order; junction bases with no gene match: 10. The CDR3 consists of 16 residues. The germline V gene has CDR1 SEHNR and CDR2 FQNEAQ (reference sequence). The CDR3 nucleotides are TGTGCCAGCAGCCCTGAAGGGACAGGGTGGTCCGGGGAGCTGTTTTTT. The encoded protein is CASSPEGTGWSGELFF. Combining the CDR3 with reference TRBV7-9 and TRBJ2-2 gives the whole variable domain DTGVSQNPRHKITKRGQNVTFRCDPISEHNRLYWYRQTLGQGPEFLTYFQNEAQLEKSRLLSDRFSAERPKGSFSTLEIQRTEQGDSAMYLCASSPEGTGWSGELFFGEGSRLTVL.

J is TRBJ2-6 and V is TRBV11-3, with D maybe TRBD1 (6 bases). This CDR3 has 17 residues. V was trimmed by 5 bases and J by 0 bases, leaving 14 bases between them. Germline V gene sequence: CDR1 SGHNT, CDR2 YENEEA. The CDR3 here is CASSGRGKDSGANVLTF. In DNA form, the CDR3 reads TGTGCCAGCAGCGGCAGGGGAAAGGACTCTGGGGCCAACGTCCTGACTTTC.

The chain links TRBV7-7 to TRBJ1-1; 12 nucleotides align to TRBD1. From germline, CDR1 is SSHAT and CDR2 FNYEAQ (reference sequence). The CDR3 extends over 16 amino acids. V trimming: 5 bases; J trimming: 3 bases; junction bases outside the gene matches: 7. The DNA of the CDR3 is TGTGCCAGCAGCGAGTCGGGACAGGGGGCATACACTGAAGCTTTCTTT. This sequence encodes CASSESGQGAYTEAFF.

The chain links TRBV10-3 to TRBJ2-1, with TRBD2 as a possible D gene (7 bases). V lost 3 bases, J lost 8 bases, and 17 bases lay in between. The CDR3 is made up of 15 amino acids. Germline V lookup: CDR1 ENHRY, CDR2 SYGVKD. The CDR3 is CAISDAGPGGDEQFF. The CDR3 DNA is TGTGCCATCAGTGATGCGGGACCGGGGGGCGATGAGCAGTTCTTC.

The chain is built from TRBV2 and TRBJ1-2; TRBD1 might be the D (6 bases). The CDR3 totals 13 residues. The germline V and J ends were trimmed by 1 base and 8 bases, with 11 bases remaining between them. Germline values: CDR1 SNHLY, CDR2 FYNNEI. CDR3 in amino acids: CASSEGGGRGYTF. CDR3 sequence (DNA): TGTGCCAGCAGTGAAGGGGGGGGCAGGGGCTACACCTTC.

This clone was observed a handful of times. The rearrangement uses TRBV10-3 and TRBJ1-2; D is uncertain. CDR3 length equals 14 residues. Trimming removed 0 bases from V and 0 bases from J, with 5 bases in between. Per germline, CDR1 ENHRY and CDR2 SYGVKD. In DNA, the CDR3 is TGTGCCATCAGTGAGTCTCGCGCTAACTATGGCTACACCTTC. Amino acid sequence: CAISESRANYGYTF.

V is TRBV5-6 and J is TRBJ2-1; a possible D gene is TRBD1 (5 bases). The germline V and J ends were trimmed by 2 bases and 6 bases, with 15 bases remaining between them. This CDR3 is 15 amino acids long. Germline lookup yields CDR1 SGHDT and CDR2 YYEEEE. For the CDR3, the DNA is TGTGCCAGCAGCTTTAGACAGACGCTCGTCAATGAGCAGTTCTTC. Its protein product is CASSFRQTLVNEQFF.

J is TRBJ2-1 and V is TRBV30, with TRBD2 identical over 7 bases. From germline, CDR1 is GTSNPN and CDR2 SVGIG (reference sequence). Germline trimming cut 3 bases from V and 5 bases from J; bases unmatched to any gene: 4. CDR3 length equals 13 residues. This CDR3 reads CAWSEREDNEQFF. The CDR3, as DNA: TGTGCCTGGAGCGAACGGGAGGACAATGAGCAGTTCTTC.

Worth noting for this clone: The junction departs from the called germline gene at one end, perhaps through a read error. In DNA, the CDR3 is TGTGCCAGCAAAAATTTTGGGACTAGCCAAAAGACCCAGTACTTC. It encodes CASKNFGTSQKTQYF. The chain has TRBV6-5 and TRBJ2-5, with TRBD2 matching over 9 bases. In germline, CDR1 is MNHEY, CDR2 SVGAGI. CDR3 length: 15 residues.

The rearrangement uses TRBV5-6 and TRBJ2-7, with 7 bases identical to TRBD1. Germline V gives CDR1 SGHDT, CDR2 YYEEEE. This CDR3 has 16 amino acids. After removal of 0 bases from V and 6 bases from J, the junction contained 12 bases not matched to a gene. CDR3 sequence (DNA): TGTGCCAGCAGCTTGGCTCCTGCCGGGACAGTAGCCGAGCAGTACTTC. It yields the protein CASSLAPAGTVAEQYF.

The V gene is TRBV7-2, the J gene TRBJ2-7, with TRBD2 as a possible D gene (6 bases). Trimming shortened V by 2 bases and J by 0 bases, and 8 bases separated the two germline ends. CDR3 length: 14 amino acids. Germline assignment: CDR1 SGHTA and CDR2 FQGNSA. CDR3 DNA: TGTGCCAGCAGCTTACGGGGGAACTCCTACGAGCAGTACTTC. Its protein product is CASSLRGNSYEQYF. The whole variable domain, filled in from reference TRBV7-2 and TRBJ2-7, reads GAGVSQSPSNKVTEKGKDVELRCDPISGHTALYWYRQSLGQGLEFLIYFQGNSAPDKSGLPSDRFSAERTGGSVSTLTIQRTQQEDSAVYLCASSLRGNSYEQYFGPGTRLTVT.

The chain combines TRBV9 with TRBJ2-2, with D perhaps TRBD2 (6 bases). V lost 0 bases to trimming and J lost 3 bases, with 12 bases between them. The CDR3 covers 16 residues. Germline V gives CDR1 SGDLS, CDR2 YYNGEE. The CDR3 here is CASSVEVAEYTGELFF. The CDR3 region has the DNA TGTGCCAGCAGCGTAGAAGTAGCGGAGTACACCGGGGAGCTGTTTTTT. The whole variable domain, remainder taken from reference TRBV9 and TRBJ2-2, is DSGVTQTPKHLITATGQRVTLRCSPRSGDLSVYWYQQSLDQGLQFLIQYYNGEERAKGNILERFSAQQFPDLHSELNLSSLELGDSALYFCASSVEVAEYTGELFFGEGSRLTVL.

V gene TRBV30 combines with J gene TRBJ1-2, with D possibly matching TRBD1 (5 bases). CDR3 length: 13 amino acids. V was trimmed by 0 bases and J by 5 bases, leaving 10 bases between them. Germline values: CDR1 GTSNPN, CDR2 SVGIG (reference sequence). The CDR3 reads CAWSVRRGYGYTF. The CDR3 bases are TGTGCCTGGAGTGTTAGACGGGGGTATGGCTACACCTTC.

V and J are TRBV5-5 and TRBJ1-1; 9 positions match TRBD1. This CDR3 comprises 14 residues. Germline-derived CDR1 and CDR2 are SGHKS and YYEKEE (reference sequence). V shed 4 bases, J shed 6 bases, and the junction held 7 bases outside the gene matches. The CDR3 DNA follows: TGTGCCAGCAGCCTTTGGACAGGGGAGGCTGAAGCTTTCTTT. It specifies CASSLWTGEAEAFF.

V and J are TRBV2 and TRBJ2-5; D is unresolved. This CDR3 is built from 13 residues. CDR1 is SNHLY and CDR2 is FYNNEI in the germline V gene. V dropped 7 bases and J dropped 0 bases, with 9 bases sitting between them. The CDR3 loop reads CASTRQNQETQYF. The DNA for the CDR3 is TGTGCCAGCACGAGGCAGAACCAAGAGACCCAGTACTTC.

The CDR3 region is CASSQSGYEQYF. The CDR3 DNA is TGTGCCAGCAGCCAATCGGGATACGAGCAGTACTTC. The V gene is TRBV14, the J gene TRBJ2-7, with D possibly matching TRBD2 (5 bases). The germline V gene encodes CDR1 SGHDN and CDR2 FVKESK. CDR3 size: 12 residues. V shed 2 bases and J shed 4 bases, with 6 bases lying between them.

V is TRBV13 and J is TRBJ2-1, with a tentative D call TRBD2 (6 bases). V lost 8 bases and J lost 5, with 16 bases in between. There are 14 residues in the CDR3. Germline values: CDR1 PRHDT, CDR2 FYEKMQ (reference sequence). The CDR3 loop reads CASALGSGNNEQFF. In DNA form, the CDR3 reads TGTGCCAGCGCACTCGGTAGCGGAAACAATGAGCAGTTCTTC.